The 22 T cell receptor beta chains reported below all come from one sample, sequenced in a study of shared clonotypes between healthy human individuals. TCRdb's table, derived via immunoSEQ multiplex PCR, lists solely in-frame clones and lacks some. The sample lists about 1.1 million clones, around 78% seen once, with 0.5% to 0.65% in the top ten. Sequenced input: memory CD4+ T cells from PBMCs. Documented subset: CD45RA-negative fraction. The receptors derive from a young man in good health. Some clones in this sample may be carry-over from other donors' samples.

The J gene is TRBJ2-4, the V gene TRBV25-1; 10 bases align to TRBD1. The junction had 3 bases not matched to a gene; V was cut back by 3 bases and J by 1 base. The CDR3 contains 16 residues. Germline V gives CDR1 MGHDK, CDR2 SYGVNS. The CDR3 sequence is CASSETTGGAKNIQYF. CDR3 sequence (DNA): TGTGCCAGCAGTGAGACGACAGGGGGCGCCAAAAACATTCAGTACTTC.

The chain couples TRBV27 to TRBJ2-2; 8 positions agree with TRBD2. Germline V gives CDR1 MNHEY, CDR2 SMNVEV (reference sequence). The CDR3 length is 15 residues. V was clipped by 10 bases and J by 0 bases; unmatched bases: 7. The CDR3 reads CATTKLAANTGELFF. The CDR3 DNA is TGTGCCACCACGAAACTAGCGGCGAACACCGGGGAGCTGTTTTTT.

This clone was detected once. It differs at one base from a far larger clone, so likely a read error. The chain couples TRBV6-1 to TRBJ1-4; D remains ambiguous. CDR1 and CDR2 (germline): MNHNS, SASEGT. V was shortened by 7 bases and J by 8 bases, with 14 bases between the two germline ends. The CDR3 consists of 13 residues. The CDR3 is CASIGPGDEKLFF. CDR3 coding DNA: TGTGCCAGCATAGGCCCTGGCGACGAAAAACTGTTTTTT.

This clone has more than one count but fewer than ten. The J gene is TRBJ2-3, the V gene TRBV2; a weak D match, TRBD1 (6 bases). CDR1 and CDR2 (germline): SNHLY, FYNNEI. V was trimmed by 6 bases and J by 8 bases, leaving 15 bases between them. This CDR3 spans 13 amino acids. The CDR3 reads CASSRMVQGTQYF. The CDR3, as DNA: TGTGCCAGCAGCAGAATGGTACAGGGTACGCAGTATTTT. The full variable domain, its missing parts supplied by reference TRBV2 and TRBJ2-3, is EPEVTQTPSHQVTQMGQEVILRCVPISNHLYFYWYRQILGQKVEFLVSFYNNEISEKSEIFDDQFSVERPDGSNFTLKIRSTKLEDSAMYFCASSRMVQGTQYFGPGTRLTVL.

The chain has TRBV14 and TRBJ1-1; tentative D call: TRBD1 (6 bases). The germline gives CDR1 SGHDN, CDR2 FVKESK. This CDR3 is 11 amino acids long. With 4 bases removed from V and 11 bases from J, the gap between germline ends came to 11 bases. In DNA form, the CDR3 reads TGTGCCAGCAGCCGGGGGCCTCGGGCTTTCTTT. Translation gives CASSRGPRAFF.

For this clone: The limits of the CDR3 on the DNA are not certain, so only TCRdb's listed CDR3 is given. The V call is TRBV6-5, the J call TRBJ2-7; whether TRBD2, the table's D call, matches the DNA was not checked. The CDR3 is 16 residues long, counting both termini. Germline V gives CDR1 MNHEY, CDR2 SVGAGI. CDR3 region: CASSSSGLVESYEQYF.

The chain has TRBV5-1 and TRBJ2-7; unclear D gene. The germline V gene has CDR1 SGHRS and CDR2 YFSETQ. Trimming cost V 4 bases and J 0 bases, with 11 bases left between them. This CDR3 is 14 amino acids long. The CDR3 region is CASSVDPSSYEQYF. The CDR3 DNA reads TGCGCCAGCAGCGTGGACCCCAGCTCCTACGAGCAGTACTTC.

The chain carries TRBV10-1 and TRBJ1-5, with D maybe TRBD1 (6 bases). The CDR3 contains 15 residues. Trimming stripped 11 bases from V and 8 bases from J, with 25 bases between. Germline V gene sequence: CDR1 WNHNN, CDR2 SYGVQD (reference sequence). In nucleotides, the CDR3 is TGCGCCTCTTACCCTGGATGGGGGGCGGAGAAGCCCCAGCATTTT. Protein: CASYPGWGAEKPQHF.

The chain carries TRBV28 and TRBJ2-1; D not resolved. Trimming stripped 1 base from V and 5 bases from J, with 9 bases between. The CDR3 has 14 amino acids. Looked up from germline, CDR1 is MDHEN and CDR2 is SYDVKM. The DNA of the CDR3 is TGTGCCAGCAGTTTATCCGGACGTCACAATGAGCAGTTCTTC. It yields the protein CASSLSGRHNEQFF.

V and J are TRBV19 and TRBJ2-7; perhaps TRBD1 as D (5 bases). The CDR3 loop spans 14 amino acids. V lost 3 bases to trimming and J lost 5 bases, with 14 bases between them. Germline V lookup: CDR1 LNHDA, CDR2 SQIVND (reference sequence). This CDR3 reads CASSIGQGLDEQYF. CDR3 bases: TGTGCCAGTAGTATCGGGCAGGGCCTCGACGAGCAGTACTTC.

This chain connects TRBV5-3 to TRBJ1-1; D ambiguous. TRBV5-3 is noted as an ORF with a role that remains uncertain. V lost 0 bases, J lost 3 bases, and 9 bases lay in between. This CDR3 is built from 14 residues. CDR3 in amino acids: CARSLGGVDTEAFF. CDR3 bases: TGTGCCAGAAGCTTGGGGGGTGTGGACACTGAAGCTTTCTTT.

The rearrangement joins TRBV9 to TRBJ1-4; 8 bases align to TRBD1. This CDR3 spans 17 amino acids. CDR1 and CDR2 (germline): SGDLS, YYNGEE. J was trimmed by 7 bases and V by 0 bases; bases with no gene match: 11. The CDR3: CASSVGAGGGGGEKLFF. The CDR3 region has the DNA TGTGCCAGCAGCGTAGGGGCAGGGGGCGGAGGAGGTGAAAAACTGTTTTTT.

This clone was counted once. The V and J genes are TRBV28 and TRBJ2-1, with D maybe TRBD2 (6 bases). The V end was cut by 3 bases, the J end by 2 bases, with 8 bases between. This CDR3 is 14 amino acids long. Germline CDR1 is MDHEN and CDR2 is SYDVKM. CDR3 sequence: CASSLAGTYNEQFF. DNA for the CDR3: TGTGCCAGCAGTTTGGCGGGAACCTACAATGAGCAGTTCTTC.

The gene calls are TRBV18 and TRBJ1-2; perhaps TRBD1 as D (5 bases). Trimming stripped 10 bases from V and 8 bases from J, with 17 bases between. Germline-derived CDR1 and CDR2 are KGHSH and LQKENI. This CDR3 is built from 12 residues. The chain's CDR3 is CATSPQGSGYTF. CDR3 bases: TGTGCCACCTCCCCTCAGGGTAGCGGCTACACCTTC.

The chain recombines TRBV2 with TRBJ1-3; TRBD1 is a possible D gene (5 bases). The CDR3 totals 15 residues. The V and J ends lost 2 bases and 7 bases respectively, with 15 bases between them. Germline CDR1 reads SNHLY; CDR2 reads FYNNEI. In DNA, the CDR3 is TGTGCCAGCAGTGAAACAGGAGGTCTGAAGAACACCATATATTTT. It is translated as CASSETGGLKNTIYF.

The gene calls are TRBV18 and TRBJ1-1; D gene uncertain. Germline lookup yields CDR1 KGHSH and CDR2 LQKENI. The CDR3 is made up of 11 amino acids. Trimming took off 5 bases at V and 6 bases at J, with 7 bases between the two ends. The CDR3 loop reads CASSTAPEAFF. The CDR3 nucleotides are TGTGCCAGCTCAACCGCCCCTGAAGCTTTCTTT.

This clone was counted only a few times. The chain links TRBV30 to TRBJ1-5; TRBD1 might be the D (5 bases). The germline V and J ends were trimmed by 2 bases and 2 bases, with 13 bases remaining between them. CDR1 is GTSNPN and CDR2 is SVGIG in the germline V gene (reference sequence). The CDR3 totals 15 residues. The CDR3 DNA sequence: TGTGCCTGGAGTCCGTCCTTAGGGGGCAATCAGCCCCAGCATTTT. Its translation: CAWSPSLGGNQPQHF.

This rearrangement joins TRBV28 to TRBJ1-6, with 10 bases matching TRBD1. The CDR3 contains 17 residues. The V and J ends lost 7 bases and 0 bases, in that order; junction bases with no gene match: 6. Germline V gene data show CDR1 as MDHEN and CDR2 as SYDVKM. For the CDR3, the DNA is TGTGCCAGCAACGACAGGGGGCCGGGCTCCTATAATTCACCCCTCCACTTT. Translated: CASNDRGPGSYNSPLHF.

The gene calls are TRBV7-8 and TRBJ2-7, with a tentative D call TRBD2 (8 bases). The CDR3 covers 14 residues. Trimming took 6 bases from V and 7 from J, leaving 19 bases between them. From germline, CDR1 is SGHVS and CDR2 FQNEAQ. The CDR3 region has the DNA TGTGCCAGCAGGTTACAGGGGCCGGGGGGGGAGCAGTACTTC. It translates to CASRLQGPGGEQYF.

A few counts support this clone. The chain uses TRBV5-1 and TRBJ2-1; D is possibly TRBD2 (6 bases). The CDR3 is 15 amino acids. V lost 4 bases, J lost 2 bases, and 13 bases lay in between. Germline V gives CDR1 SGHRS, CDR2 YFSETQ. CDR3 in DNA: TGCGCCAGCAGCCTAGCGAGCACCACCTACAATGAGCAGTTCTTC. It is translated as CASSLASTTYNEQFF.

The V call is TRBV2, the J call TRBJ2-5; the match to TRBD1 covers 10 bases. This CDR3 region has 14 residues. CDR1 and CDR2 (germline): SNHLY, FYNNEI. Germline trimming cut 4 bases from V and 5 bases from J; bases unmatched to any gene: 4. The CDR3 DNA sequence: TGTGCCAGCAGTGGACAGGGGGCGGGGGAGACCCAGTACTTC. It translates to CASSGQGAGETQYF.

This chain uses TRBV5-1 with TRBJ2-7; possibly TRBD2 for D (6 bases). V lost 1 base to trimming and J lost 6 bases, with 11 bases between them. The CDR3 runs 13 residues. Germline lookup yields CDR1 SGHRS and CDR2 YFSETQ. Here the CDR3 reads CASSLKRGGEQYF. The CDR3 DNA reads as TGCGCCAGCAGCTTGAAAAGGGGAGGCGAGCAGTACTTC.